The following is a TCR beta chain sequence with its context. In the original workflow: How many nucleated cells were present was estimated from reference gene primer amplification. This table comes from immunoSEQ multiplex PCR, and its TCRdb copy is limited to in-frame clones, with some not included. D and trimming were read from the DNA, whereas the V and J calls and clone size are those reported in that table. This sample yields tens of thousands of clones, of which around 91% are seen a single time; around 8.3% belongs to the top ten. The entry originates in a study of blood T cell repertoires in COVID-19. Study context: Samples came from the United States, Italy and Spain, spanning acute and convalescent COVID-19. T cells, B-cell-depleted T cells, or PBMCs provided the cDNA or gDNA that served as material.

The receptor was isolated from a man aged 30-40 years with active or convalescent COVID-19. Sequenced: peripheral blood.

As DNA, the CDR3 is TGTGCCAGTAGTCCCAGGGTGGGTGGCTACACCTTC. Protein: CASSPRVGGYTF. The chain carries TRBV19 and TRBJ1-2, with TRBD1 as a possible D gene (5 bases). This CDR3 is built from 12 residues. CDR1 and CDR2 from the germline V gene are LNHDA and SQIVND (reference sequence). Trimming took 5 bases from V and 7 from J, leaving 11 bases between them.